Below, one T cell receptor (beta chain) is given with its context. Its specificity is not known. This entry is derived from a study of T cells after yellow fever vaccination. Study-level background: For low cell numbers, libraries were made with SMART-Seq v4 Ultra Low Input.

TCRdb re-analysed the 5' RACE reads in MiXCR, keeping a single row per CDR3 protein. The sample lists around 360,000 distinct CDR3 sequences, roughly 10% occurring once. Study-wide points: Subsequent booster samples again held most clones from primary vaccination (under 98% CD4, over 80% CD8). Abundant clonotypes from the bulk population could get into FACS-sorted repertoires as contaminants.

The CDR3 is 15 residues long. The germline V gene encodes CDR1 SGHTA and CDR2 FQGNSA. Trimming removed 5 bases from V and 4 bases from J; junction bases left unmatched: 10. The sequencing used PBMCs, collected on the day of the first yellow fever vaccination. The chain couples TRBV7-2 to TRBJ1-2, with TRBD1 matching over 7 bases. This TCR was sampled from a man younger than 30 who received the YFV17D yellow fever vaccine. The CDR3 nucleotides read TGTGCCAGCAGCACCCGGACAGGCCCTGGCTATGGCTACACCTTC. It encodes CASSTRTGPGYGYTF.